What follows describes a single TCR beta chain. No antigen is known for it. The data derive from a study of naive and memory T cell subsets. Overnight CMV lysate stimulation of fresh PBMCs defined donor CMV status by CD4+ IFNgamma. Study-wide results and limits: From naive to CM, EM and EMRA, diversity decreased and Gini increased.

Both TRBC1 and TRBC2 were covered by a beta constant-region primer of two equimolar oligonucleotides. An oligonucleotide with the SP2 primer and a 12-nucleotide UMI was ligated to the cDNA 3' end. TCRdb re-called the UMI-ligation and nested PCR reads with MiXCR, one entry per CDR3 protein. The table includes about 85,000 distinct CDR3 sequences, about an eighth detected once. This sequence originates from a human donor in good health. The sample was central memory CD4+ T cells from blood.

The CDR3 DNA reads TGCGCCAGCAGCTTGGGATTACAGGGGAATCGGGAGACCCAGTACTTC. The encoded protein is CASSLGLQGNRETQYF. The chain carries TRBV5-1 and TRBJ2-5; 7 bases are shared with TRBD1. The germline gives CDR1 SGHRS, CDR2 YFSETQ. The CDR3 runs 16 residues. V was clipped by 0 bases and J by 5 bases; unmatched bases: 10.